This entry describes one T cell receptor (beta chain). The antigen remains unidentified. V lost 4 bases to trimming and J lost 4 bases, with 8 bases between them. CDR3 length equals 12 residues. Germline V lookup: CDR1 SGHRS, CDR2 YFSETQ. This record comes from a study of blood T cells in healthy people across ages. Broader study findings: From one million sequenced T cells, diversity estimates were lower bounds.

For the second PCR, which ran for 7 to 11 cycles, a sample-barcoded 5' primer and a J-beta primer mix were used. A 12-random-nucleotide template-switch adaptor tagged each cDNA molecule. TCRdb re-called the 5' RACE reads through MiXCR, storing one row per CDR3 protein. Seen here are about 930,000 distinct CDR3 sequences, roughly 29% observed once, and the top ten hold 10% to 13%. These data were likewise used in another study, on T cells of mothers and their children.

The gene calls are TRBV5-1 and TRBJ2-5; D uncertain. The clonotype was recovered from a woman in her forties in good health. The sequenced sample consisted of blood. The CDR3 spells CASSLRVETQYF. Here the CDR3 DNA reads TGCGCCAGCAGCCTCCGGGTAGAGACCCAGTACTTC.